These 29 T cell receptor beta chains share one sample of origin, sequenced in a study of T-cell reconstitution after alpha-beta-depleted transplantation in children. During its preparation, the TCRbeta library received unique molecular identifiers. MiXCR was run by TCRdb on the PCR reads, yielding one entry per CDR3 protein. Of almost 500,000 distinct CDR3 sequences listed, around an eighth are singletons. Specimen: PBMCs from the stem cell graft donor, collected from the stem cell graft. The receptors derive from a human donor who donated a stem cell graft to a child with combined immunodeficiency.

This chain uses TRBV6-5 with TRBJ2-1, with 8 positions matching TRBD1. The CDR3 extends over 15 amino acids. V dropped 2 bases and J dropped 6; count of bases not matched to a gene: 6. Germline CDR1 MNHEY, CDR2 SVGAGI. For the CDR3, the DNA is TGTGCCAGCAGTTACGGTCCCCAGGGGGCCAATGAGCAGTTCTTC. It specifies CASSYGPQGANEQFF.

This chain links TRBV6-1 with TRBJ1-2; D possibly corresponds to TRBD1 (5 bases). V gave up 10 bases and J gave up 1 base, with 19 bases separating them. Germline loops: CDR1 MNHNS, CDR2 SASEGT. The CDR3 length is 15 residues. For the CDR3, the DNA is TGTGCCACCTCCCGCGGGACCGAAATTAACTATGGCTACACCTTC. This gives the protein CATSRGTEINYGYTF.

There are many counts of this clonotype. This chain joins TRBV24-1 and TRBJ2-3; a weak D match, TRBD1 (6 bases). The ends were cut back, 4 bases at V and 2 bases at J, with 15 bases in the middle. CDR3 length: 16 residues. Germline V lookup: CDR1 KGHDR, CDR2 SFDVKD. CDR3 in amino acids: CATSDTQGGNTDTQYF. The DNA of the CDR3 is TGTGCCACCAGTGACACACAGGGTGGGAACACAGATACGCAGTATTTT.

The CDR3 nucleotides read TGCAGTGCTAGAGGGCCGGGACAGGGTGTAGCAAATCAGCCCCAGCATTTT. The encoded protein is CSARGPGQGVANQPQHF. This chain links TRBV20-1 with TRBJ1-5; 9 nucleotides line up with TRBD1. V trimming: 1 base; J trimming: 4 bases; junction bases outside the gene matches: 11. Germline assignment: CDR1 DFQATT and CDR2 SNEGSKA (reference sequence). The CDR3 has 17 residues.

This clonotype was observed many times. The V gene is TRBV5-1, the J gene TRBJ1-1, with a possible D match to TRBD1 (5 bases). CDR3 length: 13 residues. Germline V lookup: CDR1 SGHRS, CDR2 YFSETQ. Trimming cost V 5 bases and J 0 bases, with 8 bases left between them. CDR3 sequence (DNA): TGCGCCAGCAGACAGGACCTGAACACTGAAGCTTTCTTT. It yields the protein CASRQDLNTEAFF. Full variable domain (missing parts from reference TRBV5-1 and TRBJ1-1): KAGVTQTPRYLIKTRGQQVTLSCSPISGHRSVSWYQQTPGQGLQFLFEYFSETQRNKGNFPGRFSGRQFSNSRSEMNVSTLELGDSALYLCASRQDLNTEAFFGQGTRLTVV.

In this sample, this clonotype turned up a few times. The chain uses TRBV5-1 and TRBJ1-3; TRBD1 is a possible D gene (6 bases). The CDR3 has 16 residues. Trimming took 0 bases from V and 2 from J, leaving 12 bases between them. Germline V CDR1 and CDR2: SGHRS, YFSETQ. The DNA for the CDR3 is TGCGCCAGCAGCTTGGCGCCGGGGGCCACTGGAAACACCATATATTTT. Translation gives CASSLAPGATGNTIYF.

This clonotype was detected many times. This chain's CDR3 is CASSLFVRGTGDEQFF. Here the CDR3 DNA reads TGTGCCAGCAGTTTATTCGTCCGGGGGACGGGCGATGAGCAGTTCTTC. The rearrangement joins TRBV12-3 or TRBV12-4 to TRBJ2-1; TRBD2 is a possible D gene (6 bases). The CDR3 length is 16 residues. V shed 2 bases and J shed 8 bases, with 19 bases lying between them.

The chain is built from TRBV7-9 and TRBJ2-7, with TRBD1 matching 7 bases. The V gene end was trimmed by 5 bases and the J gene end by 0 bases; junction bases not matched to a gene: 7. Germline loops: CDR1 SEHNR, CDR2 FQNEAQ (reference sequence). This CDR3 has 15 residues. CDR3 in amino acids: CASSRRRDSSYEQYF. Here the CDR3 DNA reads TGTGCCAGCAGCCGTCGCCGGGACAGCTCCTACGAGCAGTACTTC.

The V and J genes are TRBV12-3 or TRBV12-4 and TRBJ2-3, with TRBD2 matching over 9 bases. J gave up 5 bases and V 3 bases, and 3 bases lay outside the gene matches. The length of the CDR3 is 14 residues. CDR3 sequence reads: CASSFSGGLDTQYF. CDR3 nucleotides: TGTGCCAGCAGTTTTAGCGGGGGATTAGATACGCAGTATTTT.

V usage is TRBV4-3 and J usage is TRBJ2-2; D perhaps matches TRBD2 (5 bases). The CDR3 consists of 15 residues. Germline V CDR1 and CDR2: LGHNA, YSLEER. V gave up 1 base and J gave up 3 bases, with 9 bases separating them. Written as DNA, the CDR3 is TGCGCCAGCAGCCAAGTGGGAGTGGACACCGGGGAGCTGTTTTTT. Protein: CASSQVGVDTGELFF.

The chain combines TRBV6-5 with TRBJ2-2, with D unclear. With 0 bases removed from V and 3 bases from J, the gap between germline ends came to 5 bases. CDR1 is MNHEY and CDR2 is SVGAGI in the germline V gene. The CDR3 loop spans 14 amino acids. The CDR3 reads CASSYSEYTGELFF. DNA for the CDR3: TGTGCCAGCAGTTACTCGGAATACACCGGGGAGCTGTTTTTT.

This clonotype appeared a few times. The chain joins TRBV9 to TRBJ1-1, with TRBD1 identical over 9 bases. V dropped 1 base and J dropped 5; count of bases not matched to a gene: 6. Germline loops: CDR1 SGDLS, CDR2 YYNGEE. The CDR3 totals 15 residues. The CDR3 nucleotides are TGTGCCAGCAGCGTAACAGGGGGCAGGGGGACTGAAGCTTTCTTT. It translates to CASSVTGGRGTEAFF.

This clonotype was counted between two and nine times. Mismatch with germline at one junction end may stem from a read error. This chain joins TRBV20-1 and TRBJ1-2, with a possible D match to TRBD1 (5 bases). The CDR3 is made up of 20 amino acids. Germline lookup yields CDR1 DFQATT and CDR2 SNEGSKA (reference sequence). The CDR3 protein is CSARVSPNTTSRDFDYGYTF. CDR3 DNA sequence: TGCAGTGCTAGAGTGTCCCCCAATACGACTAGCCGGGACTTTGACTACGGCTACACCTTC.

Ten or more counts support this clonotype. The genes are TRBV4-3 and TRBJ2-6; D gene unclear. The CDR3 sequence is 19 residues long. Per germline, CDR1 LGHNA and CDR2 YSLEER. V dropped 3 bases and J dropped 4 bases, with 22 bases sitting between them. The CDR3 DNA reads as TGCGCCAGCAGCCAGTACTCAAACCCTAACTTCGGAGGGGCCAACGTCCTGACTTTC. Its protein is CASSQYSNPNFGGANVLTF.

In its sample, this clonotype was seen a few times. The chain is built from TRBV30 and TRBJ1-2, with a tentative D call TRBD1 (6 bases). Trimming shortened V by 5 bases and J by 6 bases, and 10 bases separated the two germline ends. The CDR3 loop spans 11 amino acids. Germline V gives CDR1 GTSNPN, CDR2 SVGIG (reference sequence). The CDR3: CAWADRHGYTF. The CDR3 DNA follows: TGTGCCTGGGCTGACAGGCATGGCTACACCTTC.

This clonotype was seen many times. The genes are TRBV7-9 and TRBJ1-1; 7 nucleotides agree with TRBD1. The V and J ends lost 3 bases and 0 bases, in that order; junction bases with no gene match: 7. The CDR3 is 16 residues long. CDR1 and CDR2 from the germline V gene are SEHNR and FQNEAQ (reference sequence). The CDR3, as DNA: TGTGCCAGCAGCTTGGACCTGACAGGGTTGAACACTGAAGCTTTCTTT. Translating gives CASSLDLTGLNTEAFF.

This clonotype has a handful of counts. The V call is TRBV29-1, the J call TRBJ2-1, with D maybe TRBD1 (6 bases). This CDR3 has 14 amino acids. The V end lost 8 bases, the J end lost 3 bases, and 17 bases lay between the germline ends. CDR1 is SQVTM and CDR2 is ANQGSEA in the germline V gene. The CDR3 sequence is CSFHPGTLYNEQFF. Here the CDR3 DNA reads TGCAGCTTTCACCCCGGGACACTCTACAATGAGCAGTTCTTC.

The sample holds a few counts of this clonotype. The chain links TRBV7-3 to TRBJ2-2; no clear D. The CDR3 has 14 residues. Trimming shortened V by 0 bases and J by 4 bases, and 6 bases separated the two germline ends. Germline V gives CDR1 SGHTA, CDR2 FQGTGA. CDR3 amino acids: CASSLTAGTGELFF. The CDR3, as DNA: TGTGCCAGCAGCTTAACCGCCGGCACCGGGGAGCTGTTTTTT.

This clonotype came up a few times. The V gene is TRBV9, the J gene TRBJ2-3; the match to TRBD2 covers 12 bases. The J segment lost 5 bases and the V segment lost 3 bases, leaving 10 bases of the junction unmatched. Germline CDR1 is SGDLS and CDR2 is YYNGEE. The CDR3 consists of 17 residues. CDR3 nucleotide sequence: TGTGCCAGCAGCGCTTCCCTAGCGGGAGGGCCTAAAGATACGCAGTATTTT. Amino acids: CASSASLAGGPKDTQYF. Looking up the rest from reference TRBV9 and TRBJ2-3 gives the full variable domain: DSGVTQTPKHLITATGQRVTLRCSPRSGDLSVYWYQQSLDQGLQFLIQYYNGEERAKGNILERFSAQQFPDLHSELNLSSLELGDSALYFCASSASLAGGPKDTQYFGPGTRLTVL.

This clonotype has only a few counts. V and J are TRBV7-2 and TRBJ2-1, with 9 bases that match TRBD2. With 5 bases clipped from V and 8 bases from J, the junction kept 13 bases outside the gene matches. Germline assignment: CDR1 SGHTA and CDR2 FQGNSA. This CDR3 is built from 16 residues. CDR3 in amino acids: CASSRRGGAGGDEQFF. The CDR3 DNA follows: TGTGCCAGCAGCCGGCGCGGGGGGGCCGGTGGGGATGAGCAGTTCTTC.

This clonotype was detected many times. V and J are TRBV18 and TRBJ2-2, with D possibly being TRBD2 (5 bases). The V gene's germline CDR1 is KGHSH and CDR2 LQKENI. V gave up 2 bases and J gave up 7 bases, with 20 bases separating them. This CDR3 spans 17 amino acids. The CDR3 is CASSPGQYREGIGELFF. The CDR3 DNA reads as TGTGCCAGCTCACCAGGTCAATACCGAGAGGGAATCGGGGAGCTGTTTTTT. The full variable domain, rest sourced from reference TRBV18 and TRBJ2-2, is NAGVMQNPRHLVRRRGQEARLRCSPMKGHSHVYWYRQLPEEGLKFMVYLQKENIIDESGMPKERFSAEFPKEGPSILRIQQVVRGDSAAYFCASSPGQYREGIGELFFGEGSRLTVL.

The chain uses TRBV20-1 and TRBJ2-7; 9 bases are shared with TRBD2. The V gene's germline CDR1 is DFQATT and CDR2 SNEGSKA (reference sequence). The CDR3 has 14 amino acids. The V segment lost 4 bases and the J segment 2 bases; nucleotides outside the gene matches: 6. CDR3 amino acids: CSATSGAMTYEQYF. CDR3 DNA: TGCAGTGCTACTAGCGGGGCGATGACCTACGAGCAGTACTTC.

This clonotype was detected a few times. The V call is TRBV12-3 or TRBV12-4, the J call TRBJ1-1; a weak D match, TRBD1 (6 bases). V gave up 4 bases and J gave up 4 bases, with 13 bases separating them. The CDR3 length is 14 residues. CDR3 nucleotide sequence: TGTGCCAGCAGTTCCTATGTAGGGGGCACTGAAGCTTTCTTT. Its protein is CASSSYVGGTEAFF.

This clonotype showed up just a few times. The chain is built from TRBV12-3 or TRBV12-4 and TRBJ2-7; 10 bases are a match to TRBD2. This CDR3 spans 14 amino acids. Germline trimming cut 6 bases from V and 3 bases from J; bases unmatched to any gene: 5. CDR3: CASSSLAGIYEQYF. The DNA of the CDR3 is TGTGCCAGCAGCTCACTAGCGGGAATCTACGAGCAGTACTTC.

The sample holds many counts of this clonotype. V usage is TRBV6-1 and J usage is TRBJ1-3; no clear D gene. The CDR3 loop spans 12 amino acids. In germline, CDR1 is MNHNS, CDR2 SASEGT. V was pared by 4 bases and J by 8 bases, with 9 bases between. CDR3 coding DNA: TGTGCCAGCAGTGGACAAGGAGACACCATATATTTT. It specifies CASSGQGDTIYF.

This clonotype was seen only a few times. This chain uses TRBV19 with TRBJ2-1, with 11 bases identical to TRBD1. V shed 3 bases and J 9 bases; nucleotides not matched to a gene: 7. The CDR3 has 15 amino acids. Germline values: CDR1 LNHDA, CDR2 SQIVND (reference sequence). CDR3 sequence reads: CASSIDWDRGTEQFF. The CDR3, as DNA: TGTGCCAGTAGTATCGATTGGGACAGGGGGACTGAGCAGTTCTTC.

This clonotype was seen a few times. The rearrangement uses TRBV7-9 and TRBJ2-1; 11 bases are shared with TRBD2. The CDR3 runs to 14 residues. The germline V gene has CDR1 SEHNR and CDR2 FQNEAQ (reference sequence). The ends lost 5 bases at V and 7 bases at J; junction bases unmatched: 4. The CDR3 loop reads CASSKGLAVNEQFF. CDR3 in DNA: TGTGCCAGCAGCAAGGGACTAGCGGTGAATGAGCAGTTCTTC.

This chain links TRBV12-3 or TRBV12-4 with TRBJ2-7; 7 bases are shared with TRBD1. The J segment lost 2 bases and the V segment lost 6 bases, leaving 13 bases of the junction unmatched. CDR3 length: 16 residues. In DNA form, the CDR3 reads TGTGCCAGCAGCCAGGGGGTGAAGGGACCACCCTACGAGCAGTACTTC. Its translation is CASSQGVKGPPYEQYF.

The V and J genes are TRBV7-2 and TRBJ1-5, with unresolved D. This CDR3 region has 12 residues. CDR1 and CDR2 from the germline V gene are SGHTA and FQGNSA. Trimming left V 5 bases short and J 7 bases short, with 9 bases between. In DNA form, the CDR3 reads TGTGCCAGCAGCGCGGGATTACAGCCCCAGCATTTT. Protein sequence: CASSAGLQPQHF. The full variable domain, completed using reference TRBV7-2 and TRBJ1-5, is GAGVSQSPSNKVTEKGKDVELRCDPISGHTALYWYRQSLGQGLEFLIYFQGNSAPDKSGLPSDRFSAERTGGSVSTLTIQRTQQEDSAVYLCASSAGLQPQHFGDGTRLSIL.